Below are 7 T cell receptor beta chains sequenced from a single sample in a study of blood T cell repertoires in COVID-19. Here immunoSEQ multiplex PCR was the method, and the copy in TCRdb shows in-frame clones only, minus some. The table records 250,000 to 300,000 clones, less than 90% of them present only once. Sequenced: peripheral blood. These receptors were obtained from a woman aged 70 to 79 with COVID-19, enrolled during active disease.

Concerning this clone itself: This may be a read error: a much more frequent sequence differs by one nucleotide. CDR3 in amino acids: CASSPRRDYNEQFF. CDR3 bases: TGTGCCAGCAGCCCCCGACGGGACTACAATGAGCAGTTCTTC. V gene TRBV9 combines with J gene TRBJ2-1, with D possibly matching TRBD2 (5 bases). Germline lookup yields CDR1 SGDLS and CDR2 YYNGEE. This CDR3 contains 14 residues. V dropped 4 bases and J dropped 3 bases, with 11 bases sitting between them. The whole variable domain, remainder taken from reference TRBV9 and TRBJ2-1, is DSGVTQTPKHLITATGQRVTLRCSPRSGDLSVYWYQQSLDQGLQFLIQYYNGEERAKGNILERFSAQQFPDLHSELNLSSLELGDSALYFCASSPRRDYNEQFFGPGTRLTVL.

The chain has TRBV14 and TRBJ1-1; possible D gene TRBD1, 5 bases. V was shortened by 5 bases and J by 1 base, with 8 bases between the two germline ends. Germline V CDR1 and CDR2: SGHDN, FVKESK. This CDR3 region has 13 residues. This CDR3 reads CASSFQGNTEAFF. In DNA form, the CDR3 reads TGTGCCAGCAGCTTCCAGGGGAACACTGAAGCTTTCTTT.

The V and J genes are TRBV10-2 and TRBJ2-2, with 10 bases matching TRBD2. V shed 4 bases, J shed 6 bases, and the junction held 5 bases outside the gene matches. The CDR3 is 15 amino acids. Per germline, CDR1 WSHSY and CDR2 SAAADI. The CDR3 spells CASSVIAGGSGELFF. The DNA of the CDR3 is TGCGCCAGCAGTGTAATAGCGGGGGGCTCCGGGGAGCTGTTTTTT.

The chain uses TRBV19 and TRBJ1-2; D is undetermined. This CDR3 comprises 15 residues. V dropped 5 bases and J dropped 3 bases, with 16 bases sitting between them. CDR1 and CDR2 from the germline V gene are LNHDA and SQIVND (reference sequence). The CDR3 region has the DNA TGTGCCAGTAGTCCTCTCCGTGGAGGAGACTATGGCTACACCTTC. Translated: CASSPLRGGDYGYTF.

This clone appeared a few times. The J gene is TRBJ1-2, the V gene TRBV6-5; D is undetermined. The germline V gene has CDR1 MNHEY and CDR2 SVGAGI. This CDR3 has 14 amino acids. The ends were cut back, 6 bases at V and 4 bases at J, with 15 bases in the middle. The CDR3, as DNA: TGTGCCAGCAGGCAAGACGGGGTGGGCTATGGCTACACCTTC. This codes for CASRQDGVGYGYTF.

V usage is TRBV6-6 and J usage is TRBJ1-1; D unresolved. V lost 0 bases, J lost 7 bases, and 9 bases lay in between. Germline CDR1 reads MNHNY; CDR2 reads SVGAGI (reference sequence). This CDR3 is built from 13 residues. The CDR3 nucleotides read TGTGCCAGCAGTTACTCGAAAGGGAGTGAAGCTTTCTTT. Translating gives CASSYSKGSEAFF.

This clone was found a few times. CDR3 protein: CASSTSIGEQYF. The DNA of the CDR3 is TGTGCCAGCAGCACCTCTATCGGCGAGCAGTACTTC. The chain is built from TRBV6-2 or TRBV6-3 and TRBJ2-7; D gene ambiguous. The CDR3 has 12 amino acids. V gave up 6 bases and J gave up 6 bases, with 12 bases separating them. Germline lookup yields CDR1 MNHEY and CDR2 SVGEGT.